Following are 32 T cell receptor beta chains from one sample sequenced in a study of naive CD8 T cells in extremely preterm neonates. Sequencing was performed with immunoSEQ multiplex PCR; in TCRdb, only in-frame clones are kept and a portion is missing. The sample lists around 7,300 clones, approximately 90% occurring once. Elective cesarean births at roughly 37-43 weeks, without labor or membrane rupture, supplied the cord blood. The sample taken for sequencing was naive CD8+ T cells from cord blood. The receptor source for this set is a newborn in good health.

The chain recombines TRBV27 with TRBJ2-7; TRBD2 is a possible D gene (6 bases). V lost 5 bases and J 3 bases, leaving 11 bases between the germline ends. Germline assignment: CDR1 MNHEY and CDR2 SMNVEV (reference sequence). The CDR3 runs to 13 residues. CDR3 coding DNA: TGTGCCAGCAGTGTCTCCGGGGGCTACGAGCAGTACTTC. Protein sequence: CASSVSGGYEQYF.

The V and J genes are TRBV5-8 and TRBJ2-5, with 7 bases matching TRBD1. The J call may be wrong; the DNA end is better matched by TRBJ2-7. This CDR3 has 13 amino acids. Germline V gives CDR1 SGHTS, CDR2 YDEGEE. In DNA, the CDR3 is TGTGCCAGCAGCTACGGGACAGCCTACGAGCAGTACTTC. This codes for CASSYGTAYEQYF.

The CDR3 is CASSVPTSATSTDTQYF. CDR3 coding DNA: TGTGCCAGTAGTGTCCCGACTAGCGCCACTAGCACAGATACGCAGTATTTT. J is TRBJ2-3 and V is TRBV19, with TRBD2 identical over 8 bases. J gave up 0 bases and V 5 bases, and 10 bases lay outside the gene matches. Germline V lookup: CDR1 LNHDA, CDR2 SQIVND (reference sequence). This CDR3 has 17 amino acids.

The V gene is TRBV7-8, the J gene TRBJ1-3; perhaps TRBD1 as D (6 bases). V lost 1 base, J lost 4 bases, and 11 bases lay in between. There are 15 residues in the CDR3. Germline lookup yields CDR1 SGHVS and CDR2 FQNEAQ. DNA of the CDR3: TGTGCCAGCAGCTTAGGCGCCGGACAGGGAAACACCATATATTTT. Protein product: CASSLGAGQGNTIYF.

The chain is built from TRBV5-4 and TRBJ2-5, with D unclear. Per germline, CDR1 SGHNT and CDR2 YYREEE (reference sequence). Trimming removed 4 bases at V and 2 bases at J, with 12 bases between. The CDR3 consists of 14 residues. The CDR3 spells CASSEQYRQETQYF. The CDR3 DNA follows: TGTGCCAGCAGCGAACAGTACCGTCAAGAGACCCAGTACTTC.

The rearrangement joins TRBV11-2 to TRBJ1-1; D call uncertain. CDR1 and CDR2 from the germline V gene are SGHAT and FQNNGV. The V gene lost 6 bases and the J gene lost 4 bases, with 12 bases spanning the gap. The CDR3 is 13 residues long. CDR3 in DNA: TGTGCCAGCAGACTGACGGAGAGCACTGAAGCTTTCTTT. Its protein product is CASRLTESTEAFF.

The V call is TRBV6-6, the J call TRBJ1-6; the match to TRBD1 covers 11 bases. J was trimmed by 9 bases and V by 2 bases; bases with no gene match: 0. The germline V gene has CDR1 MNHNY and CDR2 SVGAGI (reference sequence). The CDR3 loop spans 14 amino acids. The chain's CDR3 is CASSYGTGGSPLHF. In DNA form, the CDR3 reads TGTGCCAGCAGTTACGGGACAGGGGGTTCACCCCTCCACTTT.

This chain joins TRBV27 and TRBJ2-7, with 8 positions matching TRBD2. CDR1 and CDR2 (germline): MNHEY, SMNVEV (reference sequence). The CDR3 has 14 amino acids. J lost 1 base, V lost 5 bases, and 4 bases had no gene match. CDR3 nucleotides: TGTGCCAGCAGTCTAGCGGGCCTATCCTACGAGCAGTACTTC. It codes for CASSLAGLSYEQYF.

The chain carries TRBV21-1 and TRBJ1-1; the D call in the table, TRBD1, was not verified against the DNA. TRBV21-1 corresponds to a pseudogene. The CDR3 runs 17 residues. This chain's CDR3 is CASSPDRSGSMDTEAFF. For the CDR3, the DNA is TGTGCCAGCAGCCCGGACAGGTCGGGTTCTATGGACACTGAAGCTTTCTTT.

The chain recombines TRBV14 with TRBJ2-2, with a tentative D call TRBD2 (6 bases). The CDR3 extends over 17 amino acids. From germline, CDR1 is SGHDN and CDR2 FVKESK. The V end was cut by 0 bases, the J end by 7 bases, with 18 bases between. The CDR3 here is CASSQERMSGAGGELFF. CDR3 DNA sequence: TGTGCCAGCAGCCAAGAAAGGATGTCGGGAGCGGGCGGGGAGCTGTTTTTT.

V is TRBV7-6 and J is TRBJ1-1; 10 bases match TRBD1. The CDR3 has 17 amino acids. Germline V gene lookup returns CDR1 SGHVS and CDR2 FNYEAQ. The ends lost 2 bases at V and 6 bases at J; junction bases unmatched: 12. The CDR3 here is CASSLKTGGRSWAEAFF. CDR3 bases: TGTGCCAGCAGCTTAAAGACAGGGGGCCGCTCGTGGGCTGAAGCTTTCTTT.

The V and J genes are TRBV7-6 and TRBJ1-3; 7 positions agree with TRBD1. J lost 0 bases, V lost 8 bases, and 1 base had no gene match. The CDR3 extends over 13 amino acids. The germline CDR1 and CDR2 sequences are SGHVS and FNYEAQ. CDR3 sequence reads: CASGDSSGNTIYF. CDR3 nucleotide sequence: TGTGCCAGCGGGGACAGCTCTGGAAACACCATATATTTT.

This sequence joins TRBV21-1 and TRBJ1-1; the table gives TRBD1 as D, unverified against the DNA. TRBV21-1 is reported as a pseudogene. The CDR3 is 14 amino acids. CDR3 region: CASSGQGMNTEAFF. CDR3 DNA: TGTGCCAGCAGCGGACAGGGGATGAACACTGAAGCTTTCTTT.

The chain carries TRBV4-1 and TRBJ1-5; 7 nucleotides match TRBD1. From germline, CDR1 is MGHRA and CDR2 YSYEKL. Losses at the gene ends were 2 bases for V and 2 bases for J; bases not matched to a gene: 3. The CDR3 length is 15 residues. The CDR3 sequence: CASSQYDRGNQPQHF. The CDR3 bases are TGCGCCAGCAGCCAATACGACAGGGGCAATCAGCCCCAGCATTTT.

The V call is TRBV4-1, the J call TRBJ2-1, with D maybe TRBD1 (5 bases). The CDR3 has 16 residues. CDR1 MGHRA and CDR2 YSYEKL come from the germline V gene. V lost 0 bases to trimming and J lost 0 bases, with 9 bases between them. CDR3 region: CASSQEQASSYNEQFF. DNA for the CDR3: TGCGCCAGCAGCCAAGAACAGGCCAGCTCCTACAATGAGCAGTTCTTC.

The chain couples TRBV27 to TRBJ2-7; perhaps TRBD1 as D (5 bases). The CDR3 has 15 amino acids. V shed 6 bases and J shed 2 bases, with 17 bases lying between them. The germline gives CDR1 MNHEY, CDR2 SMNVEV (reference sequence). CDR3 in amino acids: CASSLGQGLTYEQYF. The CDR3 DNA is TGTGCCAGCAGCCTTGGACAAGGCCTTACCTACGAGCAGTACTTC.

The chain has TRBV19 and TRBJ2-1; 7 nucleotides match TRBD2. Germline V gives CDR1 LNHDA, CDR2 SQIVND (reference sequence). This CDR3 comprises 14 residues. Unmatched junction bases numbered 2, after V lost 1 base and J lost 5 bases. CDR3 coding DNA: TGTGCCAGTAGTATAGGAGCGGGAAACAATGAGCAGTTCTTC. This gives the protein CASSIGAGNNEQFF.

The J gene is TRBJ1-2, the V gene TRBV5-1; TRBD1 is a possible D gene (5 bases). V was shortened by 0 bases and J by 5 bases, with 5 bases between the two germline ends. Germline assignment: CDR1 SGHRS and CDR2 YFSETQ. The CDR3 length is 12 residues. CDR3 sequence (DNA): TGCGCCAGCAGCTTGGGGACATATGGCTACACCTTC. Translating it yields CASSLGTYGYTF.

This CDR3 is CASSQVGTGRYEQYF. CDR3 sequence (DNA): TGCGCCAGCAGCCAGGTGGGGACAGGGCGCTACGAGCAGTACTTC. The chain joins TRBV4-3 to TRBJ2-7; 9 bases align to TRBD1. The CDR3 is 15 residues long. Looked up from germline, CDR1 is LGHNA and CDR2 is YSLEER. Unmatched junction bases numbered 6, after V lost 3 bases and J lost 3 bases.

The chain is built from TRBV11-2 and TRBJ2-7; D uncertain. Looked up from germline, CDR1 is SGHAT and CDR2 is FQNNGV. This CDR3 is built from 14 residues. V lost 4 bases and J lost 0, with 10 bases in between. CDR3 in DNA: TGTGCCAGCAGCTGGCAGGCGAGCTCCTACGAGCAGTACTTC. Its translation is CASSWQASSYEQYF.

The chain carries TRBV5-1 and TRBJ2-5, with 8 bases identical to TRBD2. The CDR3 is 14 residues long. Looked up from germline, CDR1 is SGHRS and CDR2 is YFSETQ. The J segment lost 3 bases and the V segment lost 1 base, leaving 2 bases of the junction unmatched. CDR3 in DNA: TGCGCCAGCAGCTTGATTAGCGGGAAAGAGACCCAGTACTTC. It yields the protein CASSLISGKETQYF.

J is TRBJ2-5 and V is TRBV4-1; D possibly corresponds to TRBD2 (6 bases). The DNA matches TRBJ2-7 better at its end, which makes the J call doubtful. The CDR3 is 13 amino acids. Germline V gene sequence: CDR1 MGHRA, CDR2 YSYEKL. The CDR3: CASSLGGNYEQYF. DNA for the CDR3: TGCGCCAGCAGCCTTGGAGGGAACTACGAGCAGTACTTC.

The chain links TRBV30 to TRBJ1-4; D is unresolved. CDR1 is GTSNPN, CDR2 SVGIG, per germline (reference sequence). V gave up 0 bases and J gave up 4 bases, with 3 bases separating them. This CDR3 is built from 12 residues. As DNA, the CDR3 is TGTGCCTGGAGTGTCAATAATGAAAAACTGTTTTTT. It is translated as CAWSVNNEKLFF.

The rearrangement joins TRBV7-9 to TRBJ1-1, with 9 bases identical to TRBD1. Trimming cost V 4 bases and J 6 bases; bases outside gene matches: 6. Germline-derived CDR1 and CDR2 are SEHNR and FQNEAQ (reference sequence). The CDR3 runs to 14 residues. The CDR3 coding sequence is TGTGCCAGCAGCTCATCGGACAGGGGTCCTGAAGCTTTCTTT. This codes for CASSSSDRGPEAFF.

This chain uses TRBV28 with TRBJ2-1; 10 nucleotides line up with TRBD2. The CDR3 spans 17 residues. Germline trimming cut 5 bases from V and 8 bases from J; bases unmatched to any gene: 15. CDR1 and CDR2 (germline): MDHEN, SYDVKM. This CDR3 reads CASSPRTTISGRHEQFF. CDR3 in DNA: TGTGCCAGCAGTCCGCGAACCACCATTAGCGGGAGGCATGAGCAGTTCTTC.

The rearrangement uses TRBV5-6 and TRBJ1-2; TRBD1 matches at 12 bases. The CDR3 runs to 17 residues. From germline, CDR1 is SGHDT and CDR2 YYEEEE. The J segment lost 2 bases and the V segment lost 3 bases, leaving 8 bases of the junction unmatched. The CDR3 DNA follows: TGTGCCAGCAGCTCACCGGGACAGGGGGCTCAAAACTATGGCTACACCTTC. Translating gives CASSSPGQGAQNYGYTF.

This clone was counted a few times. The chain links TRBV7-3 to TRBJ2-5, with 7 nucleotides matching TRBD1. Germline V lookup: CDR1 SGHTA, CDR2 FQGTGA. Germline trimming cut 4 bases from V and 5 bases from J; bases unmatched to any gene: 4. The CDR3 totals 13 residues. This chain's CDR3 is CASSSTGYETQYF. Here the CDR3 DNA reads TGTGCCAGCAGCTCGACAGGGTACGAGACCCAGTACTTC.

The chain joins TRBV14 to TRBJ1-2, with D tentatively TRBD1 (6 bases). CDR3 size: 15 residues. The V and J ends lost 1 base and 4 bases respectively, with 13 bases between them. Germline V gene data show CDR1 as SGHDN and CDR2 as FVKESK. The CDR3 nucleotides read TGTGCCAGCAGCCAAGTAGCGGGGGCGGCCTATGGCTACACCTTC. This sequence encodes CASSQVAGAAYGYTF. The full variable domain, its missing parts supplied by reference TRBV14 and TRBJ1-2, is EAGVTQFPSHSVIEKGQTVTLRCDPISGHDNLYWYRRVMGKEIKFLLHFVKESKQDESGMPNNRFLAERTGGTYSTLKVQPAELEDSGVYFCASSQVAGAAYGYTFGSGTRLTVV.

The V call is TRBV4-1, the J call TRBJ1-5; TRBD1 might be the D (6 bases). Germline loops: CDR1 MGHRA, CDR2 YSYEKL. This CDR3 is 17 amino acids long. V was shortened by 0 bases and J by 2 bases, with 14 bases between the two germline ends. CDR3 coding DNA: TGCGCCAGCAGCCAAGATCCCCCCCGACAGGGCAATCAGCCCCAGCATTTT. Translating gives CASSQDPPRQGNQPQHF.

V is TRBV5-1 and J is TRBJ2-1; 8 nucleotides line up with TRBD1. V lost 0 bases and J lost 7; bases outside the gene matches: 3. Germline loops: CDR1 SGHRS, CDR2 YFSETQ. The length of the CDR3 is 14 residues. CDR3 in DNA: TGCGCCAGCAGCTTGGCTCGGACAGGGAATGAGCAGTTCTTC. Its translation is CASSLARTGNEQFF.

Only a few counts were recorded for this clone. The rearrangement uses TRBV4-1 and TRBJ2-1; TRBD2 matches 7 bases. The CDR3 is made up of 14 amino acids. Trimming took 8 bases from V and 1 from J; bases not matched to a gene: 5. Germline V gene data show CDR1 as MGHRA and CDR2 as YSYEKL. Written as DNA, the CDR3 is TGCGCCAGCGCCAGGGAGGGGTCCTACAATGAGCAGTTCTTC. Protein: CASAREGSYNEQFF.

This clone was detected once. CDR3 in DNA: TGTGCCAGTAGTATACTAGAAGGCTACAATGAGCAGTTCTTC. Translating it yields CASSILEGYNEQFF. J is TRBJ2-1 and V is TRBV19; D is undetermined. Germline values: CDR1 LNHDA, CDR2 SQIVND (reference sequence). The CDR3 runs 14 residues. V was trimmed by 2 bases and J by 3 bases, leaving 8 bases between them. The whole variable domain, remainder taken from reference TRBV19 and TRBJ2-1, is DGGITQSPKYLFRKEGQNVTLSCEQNLNHDAMYWYRQDPGQGLRLIYYSQIVNDFQKGDIAEGYSVSREKKESFPLTVTSAQKNPTAFYLCASSILEGYNEQFFGPGTRLTVL.